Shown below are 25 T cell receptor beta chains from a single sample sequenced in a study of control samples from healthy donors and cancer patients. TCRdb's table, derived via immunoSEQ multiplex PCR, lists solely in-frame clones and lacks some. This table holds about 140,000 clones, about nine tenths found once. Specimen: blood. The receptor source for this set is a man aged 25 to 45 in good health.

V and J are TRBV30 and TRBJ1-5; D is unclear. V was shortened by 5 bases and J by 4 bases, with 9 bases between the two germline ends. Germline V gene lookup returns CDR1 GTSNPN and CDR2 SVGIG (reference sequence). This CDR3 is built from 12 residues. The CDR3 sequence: CAWAPGNQPQHF. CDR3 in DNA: TGTGCCTGGGCTCCCGGGAATCAGCCCCAGCATTTT. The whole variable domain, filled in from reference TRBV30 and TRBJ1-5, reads SQTIHQWPATLVQPVGSPLSLECTVEGTSNPNLYWYRQAAGRGLQLLFYSVGIGQISSEVPQNLSASRPQDRQFILSSKKLLLSDSGFYLCAWAPGNQPQHFGDGTRLSIL.

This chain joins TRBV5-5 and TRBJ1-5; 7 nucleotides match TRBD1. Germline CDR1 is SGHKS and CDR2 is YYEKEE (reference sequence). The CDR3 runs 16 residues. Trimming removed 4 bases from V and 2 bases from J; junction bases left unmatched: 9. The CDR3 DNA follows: TGTGCCAGCAGCCCCCTACAGGGGATGGGCAATCAGCCCCAGCATTTT. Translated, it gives CASSPLQGMGNQPQHF.

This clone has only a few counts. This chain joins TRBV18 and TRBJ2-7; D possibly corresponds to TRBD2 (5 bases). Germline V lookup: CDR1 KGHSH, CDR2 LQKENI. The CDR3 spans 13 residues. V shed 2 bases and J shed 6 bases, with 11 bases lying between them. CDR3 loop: CASSPLPEGEQYF. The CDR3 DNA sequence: TGTGCCAGCTCACCATTGCCCGAGGGCGAGCAGTACTTC.

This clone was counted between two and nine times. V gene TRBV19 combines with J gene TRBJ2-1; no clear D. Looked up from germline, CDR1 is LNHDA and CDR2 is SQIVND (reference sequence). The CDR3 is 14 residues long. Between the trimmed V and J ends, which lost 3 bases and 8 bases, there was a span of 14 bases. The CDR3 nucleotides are TGTGCCAGTAGTATTTTGGGGAACCGGGATGAGCAGTTCTTC. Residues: CASSILGNRDEQFF.

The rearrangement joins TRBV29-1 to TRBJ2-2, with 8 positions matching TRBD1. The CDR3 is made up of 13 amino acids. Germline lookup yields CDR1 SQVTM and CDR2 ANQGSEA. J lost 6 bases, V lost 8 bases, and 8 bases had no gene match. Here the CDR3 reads CSFRRTGSGELFF. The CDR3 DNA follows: TGCAGCTTCAGAAGGACAGGGTCCGGGGAGCTGTTTTTT.

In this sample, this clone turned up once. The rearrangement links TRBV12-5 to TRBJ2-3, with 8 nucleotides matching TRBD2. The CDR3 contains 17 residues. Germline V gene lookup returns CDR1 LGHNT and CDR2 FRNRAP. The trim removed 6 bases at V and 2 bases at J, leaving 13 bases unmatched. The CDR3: CASGSRLAPPNTDTQYF. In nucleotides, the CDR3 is TGTGCTAGTGGCTCCAGACTAGCGCCTCCGAACACAGATACGCAGTATTTT.

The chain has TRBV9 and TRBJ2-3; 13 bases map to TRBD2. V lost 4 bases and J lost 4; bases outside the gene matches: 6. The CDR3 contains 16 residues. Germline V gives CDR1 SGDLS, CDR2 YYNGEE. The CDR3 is CASSLRTSGSPDTQYF. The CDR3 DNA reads TGTGCCAGCAGCCTAAGGACTAGCGGGAGTCCAGATACGCAGTATTTT.

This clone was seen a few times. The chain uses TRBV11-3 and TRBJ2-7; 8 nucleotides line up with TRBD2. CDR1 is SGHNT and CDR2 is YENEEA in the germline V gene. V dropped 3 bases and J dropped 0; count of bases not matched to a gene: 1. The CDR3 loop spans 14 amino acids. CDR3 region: CASSFSGGSYEQYF. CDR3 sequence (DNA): TGTGCCAGCAGCTTCAGCGGGGGCTCCTACGAGCAGTACTTC.

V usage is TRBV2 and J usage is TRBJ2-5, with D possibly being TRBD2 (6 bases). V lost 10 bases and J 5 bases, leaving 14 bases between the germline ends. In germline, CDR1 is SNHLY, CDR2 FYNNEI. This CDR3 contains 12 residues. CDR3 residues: CAIHTAGETQYF. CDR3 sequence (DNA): TGTGCCATCCACACGGCGGGGGAGACCCAGTACTTC.

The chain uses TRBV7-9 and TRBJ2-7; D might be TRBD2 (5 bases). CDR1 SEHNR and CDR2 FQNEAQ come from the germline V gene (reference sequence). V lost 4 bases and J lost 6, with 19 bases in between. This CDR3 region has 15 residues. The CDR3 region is CASSSRAPREIEQYF. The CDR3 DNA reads TGTGCCAGCAGCTCCCGGGCCCCCCGGGAAATCGAGCAGTACTTC. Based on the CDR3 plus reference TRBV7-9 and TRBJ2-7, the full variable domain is DTGVSQNPRHKITKRGQNVTFRCDPISEHNRLYWYRQTLGQGPEFLTYFQNEAQLEKSRLLSDRFSAERPKGSFSTLEIQRTEQGDSAMYLCASSSRAPREIEQYFGPGTRLTVT.

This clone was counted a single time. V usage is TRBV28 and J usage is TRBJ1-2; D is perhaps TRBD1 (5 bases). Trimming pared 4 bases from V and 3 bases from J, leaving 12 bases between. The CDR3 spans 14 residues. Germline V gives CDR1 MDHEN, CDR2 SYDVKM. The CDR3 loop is CASSSRGADYGYTF. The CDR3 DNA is TGTGCCAGCAGTTCCCGAGGGGCGGACTATGGCTACACCTTC.

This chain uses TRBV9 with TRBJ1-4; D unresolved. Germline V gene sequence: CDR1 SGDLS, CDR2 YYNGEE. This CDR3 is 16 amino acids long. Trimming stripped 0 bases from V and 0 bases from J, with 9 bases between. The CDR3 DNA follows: TGTGCCAGCAGCGTAGACGGGGTTGCAACTAATGAAAAACTGTTTTTT. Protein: CASSVDGVATNEKLFF. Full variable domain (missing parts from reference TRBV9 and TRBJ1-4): DSGVTQTPKHLITATGQRVTLRCSPRSGDLSVYWYQQSLDQGLQFLIQYYNGEERAKGNILERFSAQQFPDLHSELNLSSLELGDSALYFCASSVDGVATNEKLFFGSGTQLSVL.

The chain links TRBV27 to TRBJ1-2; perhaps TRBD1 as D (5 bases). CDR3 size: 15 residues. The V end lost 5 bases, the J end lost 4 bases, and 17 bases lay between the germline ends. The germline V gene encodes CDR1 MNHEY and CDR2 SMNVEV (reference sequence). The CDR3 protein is CASSPGGQGFYGYTF. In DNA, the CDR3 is TGTGCCAGCAGTCCAGGCGGGCAGGGCTTCTATGGCTACACCTTC.

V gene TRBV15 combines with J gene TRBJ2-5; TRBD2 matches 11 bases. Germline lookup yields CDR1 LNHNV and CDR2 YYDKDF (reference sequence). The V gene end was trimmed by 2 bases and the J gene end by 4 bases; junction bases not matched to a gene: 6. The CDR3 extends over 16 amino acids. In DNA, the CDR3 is TGTGCCACCAGCAGATTAGCGGGAGGGCCGGGAGAGACCCAGTACTTC. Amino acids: CATSRLAGGPGETQYF.

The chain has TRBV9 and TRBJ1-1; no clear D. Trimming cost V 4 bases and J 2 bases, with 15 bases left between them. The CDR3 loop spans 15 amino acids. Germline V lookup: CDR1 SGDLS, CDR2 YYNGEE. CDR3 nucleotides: TGTGCCAGCAGCCTATCTTTACAGCTAAACACTGAAGCTTTCTTT. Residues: CASSLSLQLNTEAFF.

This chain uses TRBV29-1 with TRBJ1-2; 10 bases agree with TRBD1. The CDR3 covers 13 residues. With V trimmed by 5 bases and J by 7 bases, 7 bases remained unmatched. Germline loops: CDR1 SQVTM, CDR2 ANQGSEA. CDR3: CSVTGTGESGYTF. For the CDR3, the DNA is TGCAGCGTTACCGGGACAGGGGAATCTGGCTACACCTTC.

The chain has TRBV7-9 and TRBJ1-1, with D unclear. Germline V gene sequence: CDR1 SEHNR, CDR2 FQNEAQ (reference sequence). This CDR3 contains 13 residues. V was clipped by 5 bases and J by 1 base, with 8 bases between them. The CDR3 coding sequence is TGTGCCAGCAGCGAGGAAGGGAACACTGAAGCTTTCTTT. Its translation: CASSEEGNTEAFF.

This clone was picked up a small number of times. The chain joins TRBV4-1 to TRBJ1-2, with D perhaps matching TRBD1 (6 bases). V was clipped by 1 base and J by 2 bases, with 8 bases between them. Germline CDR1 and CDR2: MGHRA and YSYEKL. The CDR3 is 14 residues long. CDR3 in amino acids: CASSQATGNYGYTF. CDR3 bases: TGCGCCAGCAGCCAAGCTACAGGGAACTATGGCTACACCTTC.

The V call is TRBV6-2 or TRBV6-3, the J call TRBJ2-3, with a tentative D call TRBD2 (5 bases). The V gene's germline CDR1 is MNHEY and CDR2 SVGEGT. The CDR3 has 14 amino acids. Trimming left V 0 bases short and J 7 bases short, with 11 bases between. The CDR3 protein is CASSYSLAVNTQYF. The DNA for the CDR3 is TGTGCCAGCAGTTACTCTCTAGCCGTGAATACGCAGTATTTT.

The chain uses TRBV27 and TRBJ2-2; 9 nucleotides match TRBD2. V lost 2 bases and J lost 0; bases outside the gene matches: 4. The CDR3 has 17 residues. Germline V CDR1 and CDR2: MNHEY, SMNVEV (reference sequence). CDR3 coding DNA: TGTGCCAGCAGTTTAGGGCTAGCGGGAACGAACACCGGGGAGCTGTTTTTT. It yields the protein CASSLGLAGTNTGELFF.

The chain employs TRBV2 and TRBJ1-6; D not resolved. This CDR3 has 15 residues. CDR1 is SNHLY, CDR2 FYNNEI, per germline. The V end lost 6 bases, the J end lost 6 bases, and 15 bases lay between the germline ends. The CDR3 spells CASSPDGVLNSPLHF. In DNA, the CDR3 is TGTGCCAGCAGCCCTGACGGGGTCCTTAATTCACCCCTCCACTTT.

The CDR3 bases are TGTGCCTGGAGTGCCCAGGGTACGCAGTATTTT. Its translation is CAWSAQGTQYF. This sequence joins TRBV30 and TRBJ2-3; tentative D call: TRBD1 (5 bases). This CDR3 is 11 amino acids long. Trimming cost V 1 base and J 8 bases, with 7 bases left between them. Germline loops: CDR1 GTSNPN, CDR2 SVGIG (reference sequence).

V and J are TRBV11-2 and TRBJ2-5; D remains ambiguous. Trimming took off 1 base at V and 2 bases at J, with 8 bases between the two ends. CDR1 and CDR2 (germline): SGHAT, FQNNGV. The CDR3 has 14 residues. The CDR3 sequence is CASSLAPQQETQYF. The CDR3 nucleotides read TGTGCCAGCAGCTTAGCCCCACAGCAAGAGACCCAGTACTTC.

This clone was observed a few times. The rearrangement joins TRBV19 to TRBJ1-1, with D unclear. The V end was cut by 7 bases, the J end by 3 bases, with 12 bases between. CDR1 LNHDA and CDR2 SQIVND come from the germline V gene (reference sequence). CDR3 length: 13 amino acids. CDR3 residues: CASTGRVYTEAFF. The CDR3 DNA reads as TGTGCCAGTACCGGACGGGTCTACACTGAAGCTTTCTTT.

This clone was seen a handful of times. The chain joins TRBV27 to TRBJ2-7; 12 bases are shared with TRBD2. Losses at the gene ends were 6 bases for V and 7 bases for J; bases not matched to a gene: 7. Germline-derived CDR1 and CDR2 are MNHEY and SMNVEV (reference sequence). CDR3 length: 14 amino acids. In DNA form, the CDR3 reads TGTGCCAGCAGACTAGCGGGAGGTGCCCTGGAGCAGTACTTC. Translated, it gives CASRLAGGALEQYF.